Given below is one TCR beta chain in context. Antigen unknown. The PCR used 60 Vbeta and 13 Jbeta primers. Sequencing was performed with immunoSEQ multiplex PCR; in TCRdb, only in-frame clones are kept and a portion is missing. The table records more than 45,000 clones, 80% to 85% of them present only once. This sample is drawn from a study of cytomegalovirus exposure and HLA in healthy donors. V was pared by 0 bases and J by 1 base, with 7 bases between. The CDR3 consists of 15 residues. In germline, CDR1 is MNHEY, CDR2 SVGAGI. Study-level points and caveats: Under in vitro conditions, three CMV-associated chains were confirmed as specific for CMV antigens. Reported performance of the classifier showed diagnosis of cytomegalovirus status with high specificity and sensitivity. Earlier findings revealed that most TCR beta V segments proved productive either about 90% or about 30% of the time.

V gene TRBV6-5 combines with J gene TRBJ2-1; weak D call: TRBD2 (6 bases). The receptor's source is a man younger than 40 in good health and CMV-seronegative. Sequenced input: PBMCs. The CDR3: CASSYSGRSYNEQFF. CDR3 coding DNA: TGTGCCAGCAGTTACTCGGGGAGGTCCTACAATGAGCAGTTCTTC.